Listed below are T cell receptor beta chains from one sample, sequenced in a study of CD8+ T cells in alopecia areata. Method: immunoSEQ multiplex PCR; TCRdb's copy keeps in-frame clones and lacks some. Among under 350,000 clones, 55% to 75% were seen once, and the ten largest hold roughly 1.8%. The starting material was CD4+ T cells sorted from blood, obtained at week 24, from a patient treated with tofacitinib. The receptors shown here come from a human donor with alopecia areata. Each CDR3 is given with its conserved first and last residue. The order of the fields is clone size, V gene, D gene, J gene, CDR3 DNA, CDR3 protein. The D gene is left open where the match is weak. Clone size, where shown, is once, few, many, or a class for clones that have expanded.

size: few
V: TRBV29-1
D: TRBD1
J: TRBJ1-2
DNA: TGCAGCGTTGTCGTCCCCGACAGGGACCGGTATGGCTACACCTTC
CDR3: CSVVVPDRDRYGYTF

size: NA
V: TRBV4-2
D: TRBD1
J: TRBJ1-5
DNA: TGTGCCAGCAGCCAAGCACAGGGGGCAAATCAGCCCCAGCATTTT
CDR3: CASSQAQGANQPQHF

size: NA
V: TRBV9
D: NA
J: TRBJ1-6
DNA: TGTGCCAGCAGCGTCGGGACGGGTAATTCACCCCTCCACTTT
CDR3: CASSVGTGNSPLHF

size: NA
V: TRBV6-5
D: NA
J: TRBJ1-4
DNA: TGTGCCAGCAGCCGCGGGGGTGTTGAAAAACTGTTTTTT
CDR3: CASSRGGVEKLFF

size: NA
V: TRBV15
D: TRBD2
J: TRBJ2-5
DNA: TGTGCCACCAGCGTGGTTCGGGGGGAAGAGACCCAGTACTTC
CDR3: CATSVVRGEETQYF

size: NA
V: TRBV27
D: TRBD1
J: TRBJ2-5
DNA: TGTTCCAGCAGCCCCTCCCCGACAGGGACGGAGACCCAGTACTTC
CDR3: CSSSPSPTGTETQYF

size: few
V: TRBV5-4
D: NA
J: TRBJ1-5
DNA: TGTGCCAGCAGCTTGGGAGATCAGCCCCAGCATTTT
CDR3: CASSLGDQPQHF

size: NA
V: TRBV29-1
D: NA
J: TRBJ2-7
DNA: TGCAGCATAAGGATCGGGGGACCCTACGAGCAGTACTTC
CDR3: CSIRIGGPYEQYF

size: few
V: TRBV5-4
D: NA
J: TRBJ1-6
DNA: TGTGCCAGCAGCTTTTCTACAATGGGATCACCCCTCCACTTT
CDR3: CASSFSTMGSPLHF

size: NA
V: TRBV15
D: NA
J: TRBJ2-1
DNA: TGTGCCACCAGCAGAGTTGGGGGTTACAATGAGCAGTTCTTC
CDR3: CATSRVGGYNEQFF

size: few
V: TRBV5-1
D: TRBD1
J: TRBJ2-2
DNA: TGCGCCAGCCAGACAGGGGACAACACCGGGGAGCTGTTTTTT
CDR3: CASQTGDNTGELFF

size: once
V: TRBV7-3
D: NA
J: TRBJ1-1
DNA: TGTGCCAGCAAAAAAGGGGCGGACACTGAAGCTTTCTTT
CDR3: CASKKGADTEAFF

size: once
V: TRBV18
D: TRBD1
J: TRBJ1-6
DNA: TGTGCCAGCTCACCCAGTTCCCCCGGACAGGGGGTATCACCCCTCCACTTT
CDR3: CASSPSSPGQGVSPLHF

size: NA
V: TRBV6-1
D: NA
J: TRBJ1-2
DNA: TGTGCCAGCCTTCGAGGGGTACGGAACTACACCTTC
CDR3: CASLRGVRNYTF

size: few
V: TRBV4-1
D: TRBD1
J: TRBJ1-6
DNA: TGCGCCAGCAGCCAAGAGGACAGGGGTTGCTCACCCCTCCACTTT
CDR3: CASSQEDRGCSPLHF

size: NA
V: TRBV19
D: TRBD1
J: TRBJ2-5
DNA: TGTGCCAGTAGTCAGCTCGGGACAGGAGAGCTCGAGACCCAGTACTTC
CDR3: CASSQLGTGELETQYF

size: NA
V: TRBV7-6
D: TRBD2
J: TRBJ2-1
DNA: TGTGCCAGCAGCTTAAGGCAGCGGGGGGCCTACAATGAGCAGTTCTTC
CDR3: CASSLRQRGAYNEQFF

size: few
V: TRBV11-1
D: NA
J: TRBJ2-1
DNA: TGTGCCAGCAGCTTAGGAACTGAGCAGTTCTTC
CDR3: CASSLGTEQFF

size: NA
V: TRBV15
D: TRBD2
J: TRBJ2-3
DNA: TGTGCCACCAGGGGACTAGCTCCGGCAGATACGCAGTATTTT
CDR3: CATRGLAPADTQYF

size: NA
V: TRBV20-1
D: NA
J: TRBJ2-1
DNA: TGCAGTGCTACCGAGGTCGGGCAGTTCTTC
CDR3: CSATEVGQFF

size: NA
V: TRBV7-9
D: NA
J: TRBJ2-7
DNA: TGTGCCAGCAGCTTATTGGACTACGAGCAGTACTTC
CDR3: CASSLLDYEQYF

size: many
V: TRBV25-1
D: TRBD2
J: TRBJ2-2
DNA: TGTGCCAGCAGTGGATCCGGGACTAGACAACCCGGGGAGCTGTTTTTT
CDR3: CASSGSGTRQPGELFF

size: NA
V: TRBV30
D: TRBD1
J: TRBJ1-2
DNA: TGTGCCTGGAACTTTTTCCAGGGCAGGGGGAGAGACTATGGCTACACCTTC
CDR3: CAWNFFQGRGRDYGYTF

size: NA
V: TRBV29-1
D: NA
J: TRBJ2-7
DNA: TGCAGCGTCGCCGGCAGGAGCTACGAGCAGTACTTC
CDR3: CSVAGRSYEQYF

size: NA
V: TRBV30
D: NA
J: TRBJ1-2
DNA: TGTGCCTGGAGAGACTATGGCTACACCTTC
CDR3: CAWRDYGYTF

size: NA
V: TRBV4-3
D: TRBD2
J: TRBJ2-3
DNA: TGCGCCAGCAGCCAGCTTAGCGGGGGCATAGATACGCAGTATTTT
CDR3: CASSQLSGGIDTQYF

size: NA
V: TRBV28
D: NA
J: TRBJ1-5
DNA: TGTGCCAGCAGACCACAGGGCGTACAGCCCCAGCATTTT
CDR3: CASRPQGVQPQHF

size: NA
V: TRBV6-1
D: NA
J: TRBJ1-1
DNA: TGTGCCATAACGAGGGACACTGAAGCTTTCTTT
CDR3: CAITRDTEAFF

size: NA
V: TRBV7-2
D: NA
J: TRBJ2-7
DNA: TGTGCCAGCAGCTCCTCAGGAGTCTACGAGCAGTACTTC
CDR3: CASSSSGVYEQYF

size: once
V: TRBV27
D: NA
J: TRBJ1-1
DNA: TGTGCCAGCAGTCCTCGAGGGGCTAACACTGAAGCTTTCTTT
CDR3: CASSPRGANTEAFF

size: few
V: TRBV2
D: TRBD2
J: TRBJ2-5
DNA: TGTGCCAGCACCCGGACTAGCGGGGGAGAGACCCAGTACTTC
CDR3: CASTRTSGGETQYF

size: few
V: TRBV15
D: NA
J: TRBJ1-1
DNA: TGTGCCACCAGCAGAGATGTAGGTTCCACTGAAGCTTTCTTT
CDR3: CATSRDVGSTEAFF

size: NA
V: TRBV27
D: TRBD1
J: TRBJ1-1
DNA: TGTGCCAGCAGTGAGCGGACAGGCGACGCTTTCTTT
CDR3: CASSERTGDAFF

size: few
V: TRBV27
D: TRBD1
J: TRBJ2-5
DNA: TGTGCCAGCAGTTTGGGCTTCAGGGGGTCGGGAGAGACCCAGTACTTC
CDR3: CASSLGFRGSGETQYF

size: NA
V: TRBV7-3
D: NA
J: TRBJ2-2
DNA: TGTGCCAGCAGCTCCCAAACCGGGGAGCTGTTTTTT
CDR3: CASSSQTGELFF

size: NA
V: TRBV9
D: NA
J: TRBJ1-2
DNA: TGTGCCAGCAGCGTAGGCCAGGTCGGCTACACCTTC
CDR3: CASSVGQVGYTF

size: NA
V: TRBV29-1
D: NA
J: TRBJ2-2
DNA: TGCAGCGTTTCTGCTCAAAACACCGGGGAGCTGTTTTTT
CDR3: CSVSAQNTGELFF

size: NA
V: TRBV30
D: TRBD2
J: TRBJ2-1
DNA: TGTGCCTGGCAAGCGGGGAACAATGAGCAGTTCTTC
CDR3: CAWQAGNNEQFF

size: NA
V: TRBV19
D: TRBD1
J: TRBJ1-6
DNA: TGTGCCAGTCACTCCTCAGGGGGCTCCTATAATTCACCCCTCCACTTT
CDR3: CASHSSGGSYNSPLHF

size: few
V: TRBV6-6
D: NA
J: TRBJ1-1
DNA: TGTGCCACTCAAACAGCGGGGTTCACTGAAGCTTTCTTT
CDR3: CATQTAGFTEAFF

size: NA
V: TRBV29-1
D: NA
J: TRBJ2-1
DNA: TGCAGCGTTGAATCTGGGGCCGAATTCCGATACGAGGAGCAGTTCTTC
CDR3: CSVESGAEFRYEEQFF

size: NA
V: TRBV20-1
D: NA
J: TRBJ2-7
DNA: TGCAGTGCGACAACCACGAGGGAGCAGTACTTC
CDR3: CSATTTREQYF